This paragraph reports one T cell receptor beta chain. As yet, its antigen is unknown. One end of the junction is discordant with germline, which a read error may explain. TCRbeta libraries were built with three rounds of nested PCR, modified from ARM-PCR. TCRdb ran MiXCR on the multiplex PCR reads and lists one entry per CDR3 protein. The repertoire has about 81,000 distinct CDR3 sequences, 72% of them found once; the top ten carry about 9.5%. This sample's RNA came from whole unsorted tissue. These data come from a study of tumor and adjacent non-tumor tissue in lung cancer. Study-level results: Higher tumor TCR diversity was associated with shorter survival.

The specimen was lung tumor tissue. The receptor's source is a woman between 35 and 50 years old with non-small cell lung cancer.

Written as DNA, the CDR3 is TGTCCCAGCAGCTTGGGGACAGGGTCCTCCTATGAGCAGTACTTC. It is translated as CPSSLGTGSSYEQYF. The V gene is TRBV5-4, the J gene TRBJ2-7, with 9 bases identical to TRBD1. CDR3 length: 15 residues. CDR1 and CDR2 (germline): SGHNT, YYREEE (reference sequence).